These 26 T cell receptor beta chains originate from one sample sequenced in a study of blood T cell repertoires in COVID-19. Sequencing was performed with immunoSEQ multiplex PCR; in TCRdb, only in-frame clones are kept and a portion is missing. The sample records around 80,000 clones, around nine tenths being singletons. Sequencing was done on a sample of peripheral blood. These receptors were obtained from a man in his sixties with acute or convalescent COVID-19.

This clone appeared a few times. The chain recombines TRBV11-3 with TRBJ2-1; 7 bases agree with TRBD2. This CDR3 has 16 amino acids. J gave up 5 bases and V 0 bases, and 7 bases lay outside the gene matches. Germline V gene sequence: CDR1 SGHNT, CDR2 YENEEA. In nucleotides, the CDR3 is TGTGCCAGCAGCTTAGATGGCGGGAGACCTGACAATGAGCAGTTCTTC. Translating gives CASSLDGGRPDNEQFF.

The chain employs TRBV10-3 and TRBJ1-1; no reliable D call. Germline CDR1 ENHRY, CDR2 SYGVKD. Trimming removed 10 bases from V and 5 bases from J, with 17 bases in between. The CDR3 runs 13 residues. The CDR3 sequence is CATTKDFGTEAFF. The CDR3 DNA sequence: TGTGCCACTACGAAGGATTTCGGGACTGAAGCTTTCTTT.

The gene calls are TRBV5-1 and TRBJ2-2; D call uncertain. CDR3 length: 13 residues. In germline, CDR1 is SGHRS, CDR2 YFSETQ. Trimming cost V 0 bases and J 5 bases, with 5 bases left between them. The CDR3 region is CASSLVETGELFF. The CDR3 DNA sequence: TGCGCCAGCAGCTTGGTGGAGACCGGGGAGCTGTTTTTT.

As to this clone: One end of the junction fails to match germline, which may point to a read error. The chain recombines TRBV2 with TRBJ2-7; 7 bases are shared with TRBD2. The CDR3 sequence is 15 residues long. In germline, CDR1 is SNHLY, CDR2 FYNNEI. For the CDR3, the DNA is TGTGCCAGCTGTGATGCGGGAGTTTTAGCCTACGAGCAGTACTTC. Protein: CASCDAGVLAYEQYF.

The CDR3 spells CASSSGDRGLTEAFF. The DNA for the CDR3 is TGTGCCAGCAGTTCTGGGGACAGGGGTCTCACTGAAGCTTTCTTT. The rearrangement uses TRBV6-6 and TRBJ1-1; 10 bases are a match to TRBD1. With V trimmed by 4 bases and J by 4 bases, 6 bases remained unmatched. CDR1 and CDR2 (germline): MNHNY, SVGAGI (reference sequence). This CDR3 is 15 amino acids long.

V usage is TRBV3-1 (or the pseudogene TRBV3-2) and J usage is TRBJ1-4; unclear D gene. The CDR3 runs 13 residues. CDR1 and CDR2 (germline): LGHDT, YNNKEL (reference sequence). V gave up 7 bases and J gave up 6 bases, with 12 bases separating them. In nucleotides, the CDR3 is TGTGCCAGCACACGCCGGGAAGATGAAAAACTGTTTTTT. It codes for CASTRREDEKLFF.

V and J are TRBV24-1 and TRBJ2-1, with 11 nucleotides matching TRBD2. The V segment lost 9 bases and the J segment 3 bases; nucleotides outside the gene matches: 6. Germline V lookup: CDR1 KGHDR, CDR2 SFDVKD. CDR3 length: 15 residues. The CDR3 sequence: CATALAGGDYNEQFF. CDR3 coding DNA: TGTGCCACCGCGCTAGCGGGGGGCGACTACAATGAGCAGTTCTTC.

This chain links TRBV7-3 with TRBJ2-1, with D possibly matching TRBD1 (5 bases). The germline V gene has CDR1 SGHTA and CDR2 FQGTGA. V gave up 4 bases and J gave up 9 bases, with 16 bases separating them. This CDR3 spans 14 amino acids. CDR3: CASSSSNQGGEQFF. The CDR3 nucleotides read TGTGCCAGCAGCTCATCTAACCAGGGTGGTGAGCAGTTCTTC.

The V and J genes are TRBV6-5 and TRBJ1-5; D is ambiguous. Trimming left V 4 bases short and J 1 base short, with 11 bases between. Germline V CDR1 and CDR2: MNHEY, SVGAGI. The CDR3 is 15 amino acids. The CDR3: CASSSGPGSNQPQHF. The CDR3 DNA is TGTGCCAGCAGTTCTGGCCCGGGGAGCAATCAGCCCCAGCATTTT.

This clone was observed once. CDR3 bases: TGTGCCAGTAGAGGGGACGGGGAGCTGTTTTTT. This codes for CASRGDGELFF. The chain carries TRBV19 and TRBJ2-2; weak D call: TRBD1 (5 bases). Germline V gene data show CDR1 as LNHDA and CDR2 as SQIVND (reference sequence). The CDR3 totals 11 residues. V was trimmed by 6 bases and J by 7 bases, leaving 6 bases between them. Full variable domain (outside the CDR3, taken from reference TRBV19 and TRBJ2-2): DGGITQSPKYLFRKEGQNVTLSCEQNLNHDAMYWYRQDPGQGLRLIYYSQIVNDFQKGDIAEGYSVSREKKESFPLTVTSAQKNPTAFYLCASRGDGELFFGEGSRLTVL.

J is TRBJ2-3 and V is TRBV9; 14 bases match TRBD2. CDR1 is SGDLS and CDR2 is YYNGEE in the germline V gene. This CDR3 is built from 16 residues. V gave up 3 bases and J gave up 3 bases; unmatched junction bases: 3. Here the CDR3 reads CASSETSGGGTDTQYF. The CDR3 DNA reads TGTGCCAGCAGCGAGACTAGCGGGGGGGGAACAGATACGCAGTATTTT.

This clone was seen a handful of times. CDR3 in DNA: TGCAGTGCTTCACCGGTCGCCGGCTACACCTTC. Its protein is CSASPVAGYTF. This chain connects TRBV20-1 to TRBJ1-2; unclear D gene. Trimming pared 5 bases from V and 8 bases from J, leaving 12 bases between. The CDR3 is 11 residues long. Per germline, CDR1 DFQATT and CDR2 SNEGSKA (reference sequence).

This chain connects TRBV5-1 to TRBJ2-7, with 8 bases identical to TRBD1. Germline assignment: CDR1 SGHRS and CDR2 YFSETQ. J gave up 6 bases and V 0 bases, and 8 bases lay outside the gene matches. The CDR3 runs 15 residues. CDR3: CASSLVLRGPGEQYF. The CDR3, as DNA: TGCGCCAGCAGCTTGGTTCTCAGGGGGCCGGGCGAGCAGTACTTC.

The chain has TRBV9 and TRBJ1-1; D possibly corresponds to TRBD1 (6 bases). The CDR3 contains 16 residues. Per the germline V gene, CDR1 is SGDLS and CDR2 is YYNGEE. V was clipped by 3 bases and J by 0 bases, with 15 bases between them. In DNA, the CDR3 is TGTGCCAGCAGCGCCTCAGGGACATCAGTGAACACTGAAGCTTTCTTT. Protein sequence: CASSASGTSVNTEAFF.

The V gene is TRBV18, the J gene TRBJ1-2; possible D gene TRBD1, 5 bases. This CDR3 is built from 14 residues. The germline V gene has CDR1 KGHSH and CDR2 LQKENI. V was pared by 2 bases and J by 6 bases, with 13 bases between. CDR3 nucleotides: TGTGCCAGCTCACCAGCGGGGCGCGGCGATGGCTACACCTTC. It encodes CASSPAGRGDGYTF.

This clone has a single count. J is TRBJ2-3 and V is TRBV9; weak D call: TRBD1 (5 bases). The CDR3 consists of 14 residues. Trimming left V 0 bases short and J 3 bases short, with 8 bases between. In germline, CDR1 is SGDLS, CDR2 YYNGEE. The CDR3 bases are TGTGCCAGCAGCGTAGCCGACAGTACAGATACGCAGTATTTT. Protein sequence: CASSVADSTDTQYF.

Points on this clone: This same CDR3 is encoded by further DNA sequences in the sample. This chain joins TRBV20-1 and TRBJ1-4, with a possible D match to TRBD1 (6 bases). Per the germline V gene, CDR1 is DFQATT and CDR2 is SNEGSKA (reference sequence). Trimming cost V 4 bases and J 8 bases, with 8 bases left between them. The CDR3 is 11 amino acids. CDR3 nucleotide sequence: TGCAGTGCTAACAGGGCAGAAAAACTGTTTTTT. The encoded protein is CSANRAEKLFF.

This clone was observed a handful of times. The V and J genes are TRBV5-3 and TRBJ2-2, with 7 bases aligning to TRBD2. TRBV5-3 is an ORF, and what it does is uncertain. The CDR3 is made up of 16 amino acids. As DNA, the CDR3 is TGTGCTCCCTTGCCGGGGGGTCTCGAGAACACCGGGGAGCTGTTTTTT. This encodes CAPLPGGLENTGELFF.

This clone appeared a few times. Here the CDR3 omits its conserved ending phenylalanine or tryptophan, so a read error is the likely source. No DNA is shown, since the ends of the CDR3 on it are uncertain; the CDR3 is the one TCRdb lists. The chain joins TRBV5-6 to TRBJ1-2; the D call of TRBD1 is as the table states it, not checked on the DNA. 12 amino acids form the CDR3, both terminal residues included. Germline CDR1 SGHDT, CDR2 YYEEEE. The CDR3: CASSLGGFTLES.

The rearrangement links TRBV5-1 to TRBJ2-5; TRBD2 agrees at 8 bases. Germline CDR1 reads SGHRS; CDR2 reads YFSETQ. The CDR3 covers 14 residues. Trimming took 7 bases from V and 2 from J; bases not matched to a gene: 7. CDR3 in DNA: TGCGCCAGCCCGGGAGGGGGGGGGCAAGAGACCCAGTACTTC. Protein sequence: CASPGGGGQETQYF.

The chain uses TRBV7-2 and TRBJ2-7, with TRBD2 matching 13 bases. Losses at the gene ends were 5 bases for V and 6 bases for J; bases not matched to a gene: 7. CDR3 length equals 15 residues. Germline V gene data show CDR1 as SGHTA and CDR2 as FQGNSA. This chain's CDR3 is CASSPRTSGRSEQYF. The CDR3 coding sequence is TGTGCCAGCAGCCCACGGACTAGCGGGAGAAGCGAGCAGTACTTC. Combining the CDR3 with reference TRBV7-2 and TRBJ2-7 gives the whole variable domain GAGVSQSPSNKVTEKGKDVELRCDPISGHTALYWYRQSLGQGLEFLIYFQGNSAPDKSGLPSDRFSAERTGGSVSTLTIQRTQQEDSAVYLCASSPRTSGRSEQYFGPGTRLTVT.

Only a few counts were recorded for this clone. This rearrangement joins TRBV7-2 to TRBJ1-1; no firm D call. Trimming left V 2 bases short and J 1 base short, with 5 bases between. This CDR3 has 13 amino acids. CDR1 and CDR2 from the germline V gene are SGHTA and FQGNSA. The CDR3 reads CASSLQANTEAFF. For the CDR3, the DNA is TGTGCCAGCAGCTTACAGGCGAACACTGAAGCTTTCTTT.

The rearrangement links TRBV18 to TRBJ1-2; 8 nucleotides align to TRBD1. The CDR3 is made up of 16 amino acids. Per the germline V gene, CDR1 is KGHSH and CDR2 is LQKENI. V lost 3 bases, J lost 4 bases, and 10 bases stayed unmatched. In DNA, the CDR3 is TGTGCCAGCTCACCTTCCGGACAGGGTCAGTCCTATGGCTACACCTTC. It encodes CASSPSGQGQSYGYTF.

The rearrangement joins TRBV14 to TRBJ1-6; D gene unclear. Trimming took 0 bases from V and 7 from J, leaving 7 bases between them. The CDR3 runs to 14 residues. Germline V lookup: CDR1 SGHDN, CDR2 FVKESK. The CDR3 protein is CASSQEAKNSPLHF. As DNA, the CDR3 is TGTGCCAGCAGCCAAGAGGCCAAAAATTCACCCCTCCACTTT.

V gene TRBV24-1 combines with J gene TRBJ1-1; D is perhaps TRBD1 (6 bases). This CDR3 has 17 amino acids. Germline V gene lookup returns CDR1 KGHDR and CDR2 SFDVKD. V lost 5 bases, J lost 1 base, and 19 bases lay in between. CDR3 sequence (DNA): TGTGCCACCAGTGGAAGCGGCAGGGGTTCGGCGAACACTGAAGCTTTCTTT. Amino acid sequence: CATSGSGRGSANTEAFF.

V usage is TRBV5-1 and J usage is TRBJ1-2; D unresolved. Germline V CDR1 and CDR2: SGHRS, YFSETQ. The CDR3 sequence is 12 residues long. Deletions cut 1 base from V and 7 bases from J, with 8 bases between. The CDR3 DNA reads as TGCGCCAGCAGCTTGTACGGTAGTGGCTACACCTTC. It is translated as CASSLYGSGYTF.